Listed below are T cell receptor beta chains from one sample, sequenced in a study of blood T cell repertoires in COVID-19. Sequencing used immunoSEQ multiplex PCR; TCRdb keeps in-frame clones, though not all of them. The sample lists about 70,000 clones; about nine tenths were seen once. The sequenced sample consisted of peripheral blood. The receptors here all came from a woman aged 60-70 years with acute or convalescent COVID-19. The CDR3 runs from the conserved cysteine through the conserved F or W. The order of the fields is J gene, V gene, clone size, D gene, CDR3 DNA, CDR3 protein. The D gene is left open where the match is weak. Not all rows give a size; the values are once, few, many and, for expanded clones, a class.

TRBJ2-7 | TRBV7-2 | . | . | TGTGCCAGCAGCGCCGCACCGGGACAAGGCACCGAGCAGTACTTC | CASSAAPGQGTEQYF
TRBJ1-2 | TRBV12-3/TRBV12-4 | once | TRBD1 | TGTGCCAGCAGTGGGGACAGTAACTATGGCTACACCTTC | CASSGDSNYGYTF
TRBJ2-1 | TRBV6-5 | . | TRBD2 | TGTGCCAGCAGCCCACTAGCGGGGGCCTTCAATGAGCAGTTCTTC | CASSPLAGAFNEQFF
TRBJ2-3 | TRBV5-5 | . | TRBD2 | TGTGCCAGCAGCTTGGTTGGCGGGGGTAGCACAGATACGCAGTATTTT | CASSLVGGGSTDTQYF
TRBJ1-4 | TRBV3-1/TRBV3-2 | . | . | TGTGCCAGCAGCCATAGAGGAGGGGGGGATGAAAAACTGTTTTTT | CASSHRGGGDEKLFF
TRBJ1-6 | TRBV7-2 | . | . | TGTGCCAGCAGCCCGCCTGGGAGGGTAGCAAATTCACCCCTCCACTTT | CASSPPGRVANSPLHF
TRBJ1-1 | TRBV4-1 | . | TRBD1 | TGCGCCAGCAGCCAAGACGCAGGGGGAACTGAAGCTTTCTTT | CASSQDAGGTEAFF
TRBJ1-1 | TRBV7-9 | . | . | TGTGCCAGCAGCTTAGGAAGCGCTGAAGCTTTCTTT | CASSLGSAEAFF
TRBJ1-5 | TRBV9 | . | TRBD1 | TGTGCCAGCAGCGTAGCAGGGGGCCGGGGTCAGCCCCAGCATTTT | CASSVAGGRGQPQHF
TRBJ1-6 | TRBV19 | few | . | TGTGCCAGTAGTATGGAGGACGCGGGGAATTCACCCCTCCACTTT | CASSMEDAGNSPLHF